In this sample, the clone carrying this T cell receptor beta chain turned up a few times. Its target is unknown. Its ends do not fully match the called genes, so a read error is possible. TCRdb reprocessed the PCR reads using MiXCR. There are around 23,000 clones in the sample; roughly a quarter occur only once, and approximately 16% lies in the top ten. Not a single patient had been given any form of treatment at any point before undergoing thyroid surgery. This sample is part of a study of metastatic and nonmetastatic thyroid tumors. Across the whole study: The comparison covered peripheral blood and tumor or nodule tissue in malignant and benign thyroid patients. The study's findings and limits: Reportedly, malignant thyroid tumors had significantly higher TCR beta diversity than benign nodules, in blood and tumor.

The specimen sequenced was blood. This TCR came from a male donor with papillary thyroid cancer or a benign thyroid nodule (not recorded which). Some clones in this sample may be carry-over from other donors' samples.

The CDR3 region has the DNA TGTGCCAGCAGTTGGGGAAGACAGCACCAGCATTTT. Its protein is CASSWGRQHQHF. The chain uses TRBV28 and TRBJ1-5; a weak D match, TRBD1 (5 bases). The CDR3 has 12 amino acids. The germline V gene has CDR1 MDHEN and CDR2 SYDVKM.